What follows are 22 T cell receptor beta chains derived from one specimen sequenced in a study of tumor-infiltrating lymphocytes in localized non-small cell lung cancer. Some clones are missing from TCRdb's copy, which holds only in-frame ones; the method was immunoSEQ multiplex PCR. The sample holds about 8,400 clones, roughly 79% seen once. The source material was uninvolved lung tissue not adjacent to the tumor. These receptors were collected from a human donor with non-small cell lung cancer.

This sequence joins TRBV10-1 and TRBJ2-1; TRBD2 agrees at 10 bases. J was trimmed by 3 bases and V by 5 bases; bases with no gene match: 4. Germline V gives CDR1 WNHNN, CDR2 SYGVQD (reference sequence). This CDR3 contains 15 residues. The CDR3 reads CASSPGTSDYNEQFF. The CDR3 DNA reads as TGCGCCAGCAGTCCCGGGACTAGCGACTACAATGAGCAGTTCTTC.

The chain's CDR3 is CAWSKAGNQPQHF. CDR3 sequence (DNA): TGTGCCTGGAGTAAGGCAGGGAACCAGCCCCAGCATTTT. The chain links TRBV30 to TRBJ1-5; tentatively, D is TRBD1 (5 bases). V was trimmed by 2 bases and J by 7 bases, leaving 12 bases between them. The CDR3 runs 13 residues. The germline CDR1 and CDR2 sequences are GTSNPN and SVGIG (reference sequence).

The chain joins TRBV7-9 to TRBJ1-1; D uncertain. Looked up from germline, CDR1 is SEHNR and CDR2 is FQNEAQ (reference sequence). This CDR3 has 12 residues. Trimming removed 6 bases at V and 7 bases at J, with 12 bases between. CDR3 DNA: TGTGCCAGCAGTTCCGGCTCTTTTGAAGCTTTCTTT. It specifies CASSSGSFEAFF.

The gene calls are TRBV27 and TRBJ1-5; 7 bases fit TRBD1. CDR3 length: 16 amino acids. CDR1 MNHEY and CDR2 SMNVEV come from the germline V gene (reference sequence). The J segment lost 3 bases and the V segment lost 6 bases, leaving 11 bases of the junction unmatched. CDR3 bases: TGTGCCAGCAGCCTTATCGGGACAGAGAACAATCAGCCCCAGCATTTT. Encoded protein: CASSLIGTENNQPQHF.

This clone was found once. This chain uses TRBV2 with TRBJ2-7; the match to TRBD2 covers 9 bases. The CDR3 loop spans 15 amino acids. V lost 6 bases, J lost 0 bases, and 6 bases stayed unmatched. CDR1 is SNHLY and CDR2 is FYNNEI in the germline V gene. DNA for the CDR3: TGTGCCAGCAGCAGACTAGCGGAGAGCTCCTACGAGCAGTACTTC. It codes for CASSRLAESSYEQYF.

The chain recombines TRBV28 with TRBJ2-6; 7 nucleotides align to TRBD1. Germline V gene lookup returns CDR1 MDHEN and CDR2 SYDVKM. This CDR3 has 16 amino acids. V shed 8 bases and J 0 bases; nucleotides not matched to a gene: 7. The CDR3 nucleotides read TGTGCCAGCGGACAGGCAGCTTTCTCTGGGGCCAACGTCCTGACTTTC. Residues: CASGQAAFSGANVLTF.

V and J are TRBV19 and TRBJ1-1, with a possible D match to TRBD1 (6 bases). CDR1 LNHDA and CDR2 SQIVND come from the germline V gene (reference sequence). The CDR3 spans 14 residues. Trimming shortened V by 7 bases and J by 4 bases, and 16 bases separated the two germline ends. DNA of the CDR3: TGTGCCAGTATAGGAAAATTCAGGGGCACTGAAGCTTTCTTT. Amino acid sequence: CASIGKFRGTEAFF.

This clone appeared a single time. This rearrangement joins TRBV19 to TRBJ2-3; D is tentatively TRBD1 or TRBD2 (5 bases each). CDR3 size: 15 residues. V was clipped by 9 bases and J by 0 bases, with 16 bases between them. Germline-derived CDR1 and CDR2 are LNHDA and SQIVND (reference sequence). This CDR3 is CASPIPGPSTDTQYF. CDR3 nucleotide sequence: TGTGCCAGCCCAATTCCGGGACCGAGCACAGATACGCAGTATTTT.

This chain joins TRBV4-1 and TRBJ2-2; possibly TRBD2 for D (5 bases). V lost 7 bases to trimming and J lost 4 bases, with 13 bases between them. This CDR3 has 14 amino acids. Germline values: CDR1 MGHRA, CDR2 YSYEKL. The CDR3 sequence is CASKEASATGELFF. The DNA of the CDR3 is TGCGCCAGCAAGGAGGCTTCCGCCACCGGGGAGCTGTTTTTT.

The chain employs TRBV7-2 and TRBJ2-5; D remains unclear. Germline V lookup: CDR1 SGHTA, CDR2 FQGNSA. V was shortened by 4 bases and J by 5 bases, with 11 bases between the two germline ends. The CDR3 totals 13 residues. The CDR3 nucleotides are TGTGCCAGCAGCTCTTCACCGAGGGAGACCCAGTACTTC. Amino acids: CASSSSPRETQYF. The full variable domain, with the rest looked up from reference TRBV7-2 and TRBJ2-5, is GAGVSQSPSNKVTEKGKDVELRCDPISGHTALYWYRQSLGQGLEFLIYFQGNSAPDKSGLPSDRFSAERTGGSVSTLTIQRTQQEDSAVYLCASSSSPRETQYFGPGTRLLVL.

The CDR3 region is CASSPRTGSLEAFF. In DNA form, the CDR3 reads TGTGCCAGCAGCCCGAGGACAGGTTCCTTGGAAGCTTTCTTT. The chain couples TRBV7-2 to TRBJ1-1, with TRBD1 identical over 7 bases. The CDR3 is made up of 14 amino acids. Germline V CDR1 and CDR2: SGHTA, FQGNSA. The junction had 11 bases not matched to a gene; V was cut back by 5 bases and J by 8 bases.

This clone was found a few times. One junction end does not reproduce the germline sequence, and a read error may be involved. This sequence joins TRBV2 and TRBJ2-4; no definite D call. From germline, CDR1 is SNHLY and CDR2 FYNNEI. CDR3 length equals 10 residues. The CDR3 DNA reads TGTGCCAGCAGTGAAACCGCGTTGGACTTC. The encoded protein is CASSETALDF.

The J gene is TRBJ1-5, the V gene TRBV5-6; maybe TRBD1 (6 bases). V was pared by 1 base and J by 4 bases, with 9 bases between. The CDR3 has 14 amino acids. The germline gives CDR1 SGHDT, CDR2 YYEEEE. The CDR3 DNA is TGTGCCAGCAGCTTGTTCAGGGGAAATCAGCCCCAGCATTTT. It translates to CASSLFRGNQPQHF.

The chain joins TRBV28 to TRBJ1-2, with 11 positions matching TRBD1. The CDR3 contains 12 residues. V trimming: 10 bases; J trimming: 6 bases; junction bases outside the gene matches: 4. Germline V gene sequence: CDR1 MDHEN, CDR2 SYDVKM. CDR3 coding DNA: TGTGCCATTTTGGACAGGGGGCATGGCTACACCTTC. This codes for CAILDRGHGYTF.

The genes are TRBV2 and TRBJ2-5; D is perhaps TRBD1 or TRBD2 (5 bases each). The germline gives CDR1 SNHLY, CDR2 FYNNEI. The CDR3 length is 12 residues. CDR3 loop: CVQRGPQETQYF. The CDR3 DNA sequence: TGTGTCCAACGGGGACCCCAAGAGACCCAGTACTTC.

In DNA, the CDR3 is TGCGCCAGCAGCTGGGAGGGAGAGGACGAGCAGTACTTC. Translation gives CASSWEGEDEQYF. The chain recombines TRBV5-1 with TRBJ2-7, with 7 bases aligning to TRBD2. Germline trimming cut 3 bases from V and 5 bases from J; bases unmatched to any gene: 5. The germline V gene encodes CDR1 SGHRS and CDR2 YFSETQ. The CDR3 totals 13 residues.

The V gene is TRBV10-3, the J gene TRBJ2-7, with a tentative D call TRBD1 (6 bases). In germline, CDR1 is ENHRY, CDR2 SYGVKD. V dropped 2 bases and J dropped 4 bases, with 15 bases sitting between them. This CDR3 is 15 amino acids long. The CDR3 reads CAISERRTEDYEQYF. CDR3 DNA sequence: TGTGCCATCAGTGAGCGAAGGACAGAAGATTACGAGCAGTACTTC.

The chain carries TRBV4-1 and TRBJ2-1; D remains ambiguous. In germline, CDR1 is MGHRA, CDR2 YSYEKL. The V and J ends lost 0 bases and 3 bases respectively, with 15 bases between them. The CDR3 extends over 17 amino acids. The CDR3 nucleotides are TGCGCCAGCAGCCAAGATGCGCAGCAAACTTACTACAATGAGCAGTTCTTC. Protein: CASSQDAQQTYYNEQFF.

A single count supports this clone. The gene calls are TRBV7-8 and TRBJ1-4; weak D call: TRBD1 (6 bases). V lost 5 bases to trimming and J lost 1 base, with 11 bases between them. The CDR3 contains 15 residues. Germline V lookup: CDR1 SGHVS, CDR2 FQNEAQ. The CDR3 region has the DNA TGTGCCAGCAGCGTTCCAGGGGTAACTAATGAAAAACTGTTTTTT. It translates to CASSVPGVTNEKLFF.

The sample holds a few counts of this clone. The chain joins TRBV7-2 to TRBJ2-4, with D tentatively TRBD1 (5 bases). The germline V gene has CDR1 SGHTA and CDR2 FQGNSA. V lost 3 bases to trimming and J lost 7 bases, with 13 bases between them. The CDR3 covers 14 residues. In DNA, the CDR3 is TGTGCCAGCAGCTTTCAAAGGGGTATGAACATTCAGTACTTC. It encodes CASSFQRGMNIQYF.

The DNA for the CDR3 is TGTGCCAGCAGTAGACAGGGGACGAGCTCTGGGGCCAACGTCCTGACTTTC. Its translation is CASSRQGTSSGANVLTF. The V call is TRBV27, the J call TRBJ2-6; TRBD1 matches at 8 bases. CDR3 length: 17 residues. Germline V gene lookup returns CDR1 MNHEY and CDR2 SMNVEV (reference sequence). V was pared by 5 bases and J by 0 bases, with 6 bases of the junction left unmatched.

The chain is built from TRBV12-1 and TRBJ1-5. TRBV12-1 represents a pseudogene. The CDR3 extends over 16 amino acids. The CDR3 bases are TGTGCCACCCCGTTTACGGGACGGCTTAGCAATCAGCCCCAGCATTTT. Translation: CATPFTGRLSNQPQHF.